One sample yielded the 9 T cell receptor beta chains listed below, sequenced in a study of Ad26.COV2.S vaccination and SARS-CoV-2 variants. The assay was immunoSEQ multiplex PCR, and TCRdb's table has in-frame clones only and misses some. The repertoire consists of roughly 380,000 clones, with roughly 91% occurring once and the leading ten covering roughly 3.2%. As for treatment: 15 to 20 received Ad26.COV2.S at low or high dose, single or two shots; about 5 received placebo; per-sample allocation not given. Day 63 following the first vaccine or placebo injection was when the samples were taken. The sequences come from peripheral blood, collected in a trial of Ad26.COV2.S vaccine versus placebo. The receptors here all came from a person aged 18 to 65 who received the Ad26.COV2.S COVID-19 vaccine or a placebo.

The chain is built from TRBV30 and TRBJ1-4, with a tentative D call TRBD1 (5 bases). This CDR3 comprises 16 residues. Per germline, CDR1 GTSNPN and CDR2 SVGIG (reference sequence). V was cut by 0 bases and J by 7 bases, with 18 bases left in between. CDR3 region: CAWSVGGGDFGEKLFF. CDR3 nucleotide sequence: TGTGCCTGGAGTGTCGGGGGGGGAGATTTCGGTGAAAAACTGTTTTTT.

This clone was found a few times. The J gene is TRBJ1-3, the V gene TRBV5-1, with a possible D match to TRBD1 (5 bases). Germline assignment: CDR1 SGHRS and CDR2 YFSETQ. Trimming removed 9 bases from V and 6 bases from J, with 13 bases in between. The length of the CDR3 is 12 residues. The chain's CDR3 is CATRDGANTIYF. The CDR3 DNA reads as TGCGCCACCAGGGACGGCGCAAACACCATATATTTT.

The V call is TRBV19, the J call TRBJ2-7, with 9 bases identical to TRBD1. Losses at the gene ends were 6 bases for V and 7 bases for J; bases not matched to a gene: 10. This CDR3 has 14 amino acids. Germline-derived CDR1 and CDR2 are LNHDA and SQIVND (reference sequence). The CDR3 DNA reads as TGTGCCAGTAGCCCACAGGGGGCCCAGAAAGAGCAGTACTTC. Encoded protein: CASSPQGAQKEQYF.

A word on this clone: This same CDR3 is encoded by further DNA sequences in the sample. The chain couples TRBV12-5 to TRBJ1-1, with D perhaps TRBD1 (5 bases). Trimming took 1 base from V and 3 from J, leaving 9 bases between them. The CDR3 is 14 residues long. Germline CDR1 is LGHNT and CDR2 is FRNRAP. CDR3 sequence: CASGLGQGDTEAFF. CDR3 coding DNA: TGTGCTAGTGGTTTGGGCCAGGGAGACACTGAAGCTTTCTTT.

The V gene is TRBV5-5, the J gene TRBJ1-5, with a weak D call TRBD1 (5 bases). Germline V gives CDR1 SGHKS, CDR2 YYEKEE (reference sequence). This CDR3 spans 16 amino acids. Between the trimmed V and J ends, which lost 6 bases and 0 bases, there was a span of 16 bases. The DNA of the CDR3 is TGTGCCAGCAACCCCGGGACGGCGTATAGCAATCAGCCCCAGCATTTT. Translation gives CASNPGTAYSNQPQHF.

This clone was detected only once. The J gene is TRBJ2-1, the V gene TRBV7-3; maybe TRBD2 (5 bases). Trimming cost V 8 bases and J 0 bases, with 11 bases left between them. The CDR3 is made up of 14 amino acids. Germline CDR1 SGHTA, CDR2 FQGTGA. The CDR3 DNA is TGTGCCAGCGCGAGGGAAAGCTCCTACAATGAGCAGTTCTTC. Its translation: CASARESSYNEQFF.

The rearrangement joins TRBV4-2 to TRBJ1-3, with unresolved D. CDR3 length: 15 residues. From germline, CDR1 is LGHNA and CDR2 YNFKEQ. V shed 3 bases and J shed 0 bases, with 9 bases lying between them. CDR3 DNA sequence: TGTGCCAGCAGCCAGCCCGGGAGCTCTGGAAACACCATATATTTT. This gives the protein CASSQPGSSGNTIYF.

This chain connects TRBV5-5 to TRBJ1-4; weak D call: TRBD1 (6 bases). The length of the CDR3 is 15 residues. V was pared by 4 bases and J by 3 bases, with 13 bases between. Germline V gene lookup returns CDR1 SGHKS and CDR2 YYEKEE (reference sequence). The CDR3, as DNA: TGTGCCAGCAGCGATACAGGGTCTGCTAATGAAAAACTGTTTTTT. It specifies CASSDTGSANEKLFF.

V is TRBV3-1 (or the pseudogene TRBV3-2) and J is TRBJ1-2; D is perhaps TRBD1 (5 bases). The CDR3 has 16 amino acids. Germline values: CDR1 LGHDT, CDR2 YNNKEL (reference sequence). The V end lost 0 bases, the J end lost 6 bases, and 17 bases lay between the germline ends. The CDR3 reads CASSQDTQVRGDGYTF. The CDR3 DNA sequence: TGTGCCAGCAGCCAAGATACACAGGTGCGAGGGGATGGCTACACCTTC.